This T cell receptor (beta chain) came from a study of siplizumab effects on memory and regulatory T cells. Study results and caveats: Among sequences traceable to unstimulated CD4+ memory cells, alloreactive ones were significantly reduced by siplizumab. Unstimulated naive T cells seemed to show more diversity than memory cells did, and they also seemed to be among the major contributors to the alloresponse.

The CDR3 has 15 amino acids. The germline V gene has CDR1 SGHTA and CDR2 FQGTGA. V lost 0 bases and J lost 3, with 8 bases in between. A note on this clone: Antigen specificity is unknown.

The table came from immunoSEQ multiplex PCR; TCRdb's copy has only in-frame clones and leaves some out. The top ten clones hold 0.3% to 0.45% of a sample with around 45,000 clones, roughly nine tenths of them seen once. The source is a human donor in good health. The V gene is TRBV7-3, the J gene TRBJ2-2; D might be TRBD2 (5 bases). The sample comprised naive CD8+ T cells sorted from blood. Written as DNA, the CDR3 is TGTGCCAGCAGCTTAACCGCCGGGGACACCGGGGAGCTGTTTTTT. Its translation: CASSLTAGDTGELFF.